This T cell receptor (beta chain) is drawn from a study of blood T cell repertoires in COVID-19. This table comes from immunoSEQ multiplex PCR, and its TCRdb copy is limited to in-frame clones, with some not included. The top ten hold roughly 9.1% of the sample, which has about 180,000 clones, roughly 82% seen once. V was clipped by 5 bases and J by 0 bases; unmatched bases: 5. The CDR3 is 16 amino acids. Germline CDR1 reads LNHDA; CDR2 reads SQIVND (reference sequence). The chain uses TRBV19 and TRBJ2-2; the match to TRBD2 covers 8 bases. Sequences were obtained from PBMCs or T cells enriched from blood (not recorded which). The clonotype comes from a woman under 40 who had recovered from COVID-19. CDR3 DNA: TGTGCCAGTAGTGCCGTAGCGGGATCGAACACCGGGGAGCTGTTTTTT. As protein: CASSAVAGSNTGELFF.